Listed below are T cell receptor beta chains from one sample, sequenced in a study of cytomegalovirus exposure and HLA in healthy donors. TCRdb's copy holds only in-frame clones and misses some; the assay was immunoSEQ multiplex PCR. The data hold about 200,000 clones, with approximately 80% observed a single time. The specimen was PBMCs. The receptors come from a woman under 30 in good health and CMV-seronegative. The CDR3 runs from the conserved cysteine through the conserved F or W. Each record gives: clone size, V gene, J gene, CDR3 length, D gene, CDR3 protein, CDR3 DNA. A D gene is named only where the DNA matches it firmly. The size of a clone is reported for some rows only, either as once, few or many, or as a class for expanded clones.

>-|TRBV28|TRBJ2-1|15|TRBD2
CASSTPTSGKNEQFF
TGTGCCAGCAGTACCCCAACTAGCGGGAAAAATGAGCAGTTCTTC
>-|TRBV7-2|TRBJ2-7|14|TRBD2
CASSSGTSAWEQYF
TGTGCCAGCAGCTCCGGGACTAGCGCGTGGGAGCAGTACTTC
>-|TRBV7-2|TRBJ2-3|16|TRBD2
CASSLVGTRSEDTQYF
TGTGCCAGCAGCTTAGTGGGGACTAGGAGTGAGGATACGCAGTATTTT
>-|TRBV28|TRBJ1-2|11|-
CASSQDRGYTF
TGTGCCAGCAGTCAAGACAGGGGCTACACCTTC
>-|TRBV7-8|TRBJ2-3|15|-
CASSPRRETTDTQYF
TGTGCCAGCAGCCCCCGGAGGGAAACCACAGATACGCAGTATTTT
>-|TRBV18|TRBJ1-2|13|-
CASSPPSYYGYTF
TGTGCCAGCTCACCACCGTCCTACTATGGCTACACCTTC
>-|TRBV6-5|TRBJ2-1|13|-
CASTSPTYNEQFF
TGTGCCAGCACCTCCCCTACCTACAATGAGCAGTTCTTC
>-|TRBV7-9|TRBJ2-3|15|-
CSSSRAGASTDTQYF
TGTTCCAGCAGTCGGGCAGGGGCTAGCACAGATACGCAGTATTTT
>-|TRBV27|TRBJ2-3|11|TRBD1
CASSLTGTQYF
TGTGCCAGCAGTTTGACAGGGACGCAGTATTTT
>-|TRBV6-5|TRBJ2-1|16|-
CASSYAQRKTYNEQFF
TGTGCCAGCAGTTACGCTCAGCGAAAGACCTACAATGAGCAGTTCTTC
>-|TRBV18|TRBJ1-2|15|-
CASSPSENSRYGYTF
TGTGCCAGCTCACCATCCGAGAACTCACGCTATGGCTACACCTTC
>-|TRBV5-1|TRBJ2-1|16|-
CASSSRGSGSYNEQFF
TGCGCCAGCAGCTCCCGGGGAAGTGGGTCCTACAATGAGCAGTTCTTC
>once|TRBV18|TRBJ2-5|14|-
CASSPRNGRETQYF
TGTGCCAGCTCACCTCGGAACGGCAGGGAGACCCAGTACTTC
>-|TRBV7-2|TRBJ1-5|15|TRBD1
CASTLGQWVNQPQHF
TGTGCCAGCACCCTGGGACAGTGGGTAAATCAGCCCCAGCATTTT
>-|TRBV15|TRBJ1-4|15|TRBD1
CATSRMTGNNEKLFF
TGTGCCACCAGCAGAATGACAGGGAATAATGAAAAACTGTTTTTT
>few|TRBV4-1|TRBJ2-1|16|TRBD1
CASSQDEDRAYNEQFF
TGCGCCAGCAGCCAAGATGAGGACAGGGCCTACAATGAGCAGTTCTTC
>-|TRBV28|TRBJ1-5|14|-
CASAPQEGTRPQHF
TGTGCCAGCGCCCCCCAAGAGGGAACCCGGCCCCAGCATTTT
>-|TRBV27|TRBJ2-7|15|-
CASSPYGGSSYEQYF
TGTGCCAGCAGTCCCTATGGCGGCAGCTCCTACGAGCAGTACTTC
>-|TRBV6-5|TRBJ2-7|13|-
CASNQRRSYEQYF
TGTGCCAGCAACCAGAGGCGCTCCTACGAGCAGTACTTC
>-|TRBV19|TRBJ2-3|13|-
CASQDTSTDTQYF
TGTGCCAGCCAAGACACTAGCACAGATACGCAGTATTTT
>few|TRBV5-1|TRBJ1-1|16|-
CASSLAGHAGDTEAFF
TGCGCCAGCAGCTTAGCAGGGCATGCTGGGGACACTGAAGCTTTCTTT
>few|TRBV4-3|TRBJ2-1|18|TRBD2
CASSQDRGSGSPYNEQFF
TGCGCCAGCAGCCAAGATAGGGGTAGCGGGAGCCCCTACAATGAGCAGTTCTTC
>-|TRBV9|TRBJ1-3|15|-
CASSVSDSSGNTIYF
TGTGCCAGCAGTGTCTCCGACAGCTCTGGAAACACCATATATTTT
>once|TRBV27|TRBJ1-1|14|TRBD1
CASSIDRVGTEAFF
TGTGCCAGCAGTATCGACAGGGTAGGCACTGAAGCTTTCTTT
>once|TRBV2|TRBJ1-5|14|-
CASSEQISNQPQHF
TGTGCCAGCAGTGAACAGATTAGCAATCAGCCCCAGCATTTT
>-|TRBV28|TRBJ2-5|16|TRBD2
CASSPRLALYQETQYF
TGTGCCAGCAGCCCTAGACTAGCGCTCTACCAAGAGACCCAGTACTTC
>-|TRBV19|TRBJ2-1|18|TRBD1
CASSTPAWGTGGRNEQFF
TGTGCCAGTAGTACCCCGGCATGGGGGACAGGGGGAAGGAATGAGCAGTTCTTC
>few|TRBV5-1|TRBJ1-1|14|-
CASSLSGGNTEAFF
TGCGCCAGCAGCTTGTCGGGGGGGAACACTGAAGCTTTCTTT
>-|TRBV11-2|TRBJ2-1|17|TRBD1
CASIGGQGPFDYNEQFF
TGTGCCAGCATCGGAGGACAGGGCCCTTTTGACTACAATGAGCAGTTCTTC
>-|TRBV7-9|TRBJ1-2|15|-
CASSLVQGGVYGYTF
TGTGCCAGCAGCTTAGTACAGGGAGGGGTCTATGGCTACACCTTC
>-|TRBV19|TRBJ2-3|17|TRBD1
CASTPRRGTGVLNTQYF
TGTGCCAGTACCCCGCGGCGTGGGACAGGAGTTTTAAATACGCAGTATTTT
>-|TRBV18|TRBJ2-1|13|-
CASSPDTYNEQFF
TGTGCCAGCTCCCCCGACACGTACAATGAGCAGTTCTTC
>-|TRBV2|TRBJ2-2|14|-
CASSWTENTGELFF
TGTGCCAGCAGTTGGACAGAGAACACCGGGGAGCTGTTTTTT
>few|TRBV5-5|TRBJ2-7|12|-
CASSFSSYEQYF
TGTGCCAGCAGCTTCAGCTCCTACGAGCAGTACTTC
>-|TRBV27|TRBJ2-7|15|-
CASSFGLPGPYEQYF
TGTGCCAGCAGTTTTGGCCTCCCTGGTCCCTACGAGCAGTACTTC
>-|TRBV7-8|TRBJ2-3|15|-
CASSLRSGSTDTQYF
TGTGCCAGCAGCTTAAGGAGCGGAAGCACAGATACGCAGTATTTT
>-|TRBV5-6|TRBJ1-4|14|-
CASSLVTGGEKLFF
TGTGCCAGCAGCTTGGTAACCGGGGGTGAAAAACTGTTTTTT
>-|TRBV5-1|TRBJ2-2|15|TRBD1
CATRSGTGGTGELFF
TGCGCCACAAGGTCCGGGACAGGGGGGACCGGGGAGCTGTTTTTT
>-|TRBV28|TRBJ2-4|15|-
CASRGPIRSKNIQYF
TGTGCCAGCAGGGGGCCGATCCGAAGCAAAAACATTCAGTACTTC
>-|TRBV27|TRBJ2-7|14|TRBD2
CASSLWASGYEQYF
TGTGCCAGCAGTTTATGGGCTAGCGGCTACGAGCAGTACTTC
>-|TRBV28|TRBJ2-5|12|-
CASSLLARTQYF
TGTGCCAGCAGTTTATTGGCTCGGACCCAGTACTTC
>-|TRBV5-1|TRBJ2-5|13|TRBD1
CASSGTAEETQYF
TGCGCCAGCAGCGGGACAGCTGAAGAGACCCAGTACTTC
>-|TRBV7-6|TRBJ2-7|15|TRBD1
CASSPRDRGIYEQYF
TGTGCCAGCAGCCCCCGTGACAGGGGGATCTACGAGCAGTACTTC
>few|TRBV7-9|TRBJ1-1|14|-
CASSLFSVNTEAFF
TGTGCCAGCAGCTTATTTTCAGTGAACACTGAAGCTTTCTTT
>-|TRBV19|TRBJ2-1|16|-
CASGKGSTQGKDEQFF
TGTGCCAGTGGGAAGGGCTCGACACAGGGTAAGGATGAGCAGTTCTTC
>-|TRBV15|TRBJ2-1|15|-
CATSRDKGVGDEQFF
TGTGCCACCAGCAGAGATAAGGGAGTCGGGGATGAGCAGTTCTTC
>-|TRBV19|TRBJ2-6|14|TRBD2
CASSPGGGANVLTF
TGTGCCAGTAGTCCGGGGGGTGGGGCCAACGTCCTGACTTTC
>-|TRBV6-6|TRBJ1-5|16|-
CASSYSGHWNGQPQHF
TGTGCCAGCAGTTACTCGGGGCACTGGAACGGTCAGCCCCAGCATTTT
>-|TRBV7-2|TRBJ2-3|16|-
CASSLAEGGEADTQYF
TGTGCCAGCAGCTTAGCTGAGGGCGGGGAGGCGGATACGCAGTATTTT
>-|TRBV30|TRBJ1-4|15|-
CAWSWGPHVDEKLFF
TGTGCCTGGAGCTGGGGGCCTCACGTGGATGAAAAACTGTTTTTT
>-|TRBV7-6|TRBJ2-2|14|-
CASSQGPGAGELFF
TGTGCCAGCAGCCAGGGTCCAGGAGCCGGGGAGCTGTTTTTT
>-|TRBV7-6|TRBJ2-3|17|-
CASSPTEGYNPTDTQYF
TGTGCCAGCAGCCCGACAGAAGGGTATAACCCCACAGATACGCAGTATTTT
>-|TRBV19|TRBJ1-1|17|-
CASSTNPKQTSNTEAFF
TGTGCCAGTAGTACCAACCCTAAACAGACCTCGAACACTGAAGCTTTCTTT
>-|TRBV18|TRBJ2-2|17|-
CASSPLNRATNTGELFF
TGTGCCAGCTCACCACTTAACAGGGCTACGAACACCGGGGAGCTGTTTTTT
>-|TRBV27|TRBJ2-7|13|-
CASSNRDTYEQYF
TGTGCCAGCAGTAATCGGGACACCTACGAGCAGTACTTC
>-|TRBV19|TRBJ2-7|12|-
CASSHSPYEQYF
TGTGCCAGTAGCCACTCGCCCTACGAGCAGTACTTC
>few|TRBV9|TRBJ1-4|14|TRBD1
CASSATGGDGKLFF
TGTGCCAGCAGCGCGACAGGGGGAGATGGAAAACTGTTTTTT
>-|TRBV19|TRBJ2-1|15|TRBD2
CASIRTSGSYNEQFF
TGTGCCAGCATCAGGACTAGCGGGAGCTACAATGAGCAGTTCTTC
>-|TRBV18|TRBJ1-1|16|TRBD1
CASSPLDRGRDTEAFF
TGTGCCAGCTCACCGCTCGACAGGGGGCGAGACACTGAAGCTTTCTTT
>once|TRBV11-2|TRBJ2-5|16|TRBD2
CASSPPLAYNQETQYF
TGTGCCAGCAGCCCCCCACTAGCGTACAACCAAGAGACCCAGTACTTC